This T cell receptor (beta chain) was profiled in a study of blood T cell repertoires in COVID-19 (dated by TCRdb to the early 2020s). With respect to the entire study: Samples from collaborators originated in the United States, Italy and Spain and spanned both the acute and convalescent phases of COVID-19. Where available, HLA class I and class II types were obtained from metadata supplied by the sample provider rather than from assay-based typing. Nearly every sample came with metadata listing a de-identified subject ID, COVID-19 status, age in years and sex. The repertoires were released in a freely available public database meant as a resource for research on the immune response to SARS-CoV-2. The prospective study material was composed of cDNA or gDNA derived from T cells, B-cell-depleted T cells, or PBMCs. The samples were drawn from two sources: the first 160 participants of the ongoing ImmuneRACE study, and 950 to 1,500 subjects contributed by 6 global collaborators. Subjects who had been exposed to COVID-19, were actively infected with it, or had recovered from it provided the deeply sampled blood TCRbeta repertoires that made up the dataset. Study-wide conclusions, independent of this receptor: The quantity of clinical and demographic metadata differed by source and by participant and was supplied without curation.

The immunoSEQ Assay, a bias-controlled multiplex PCR, was used to amplify TCRbeta CDR3 regions from genomic DNA. As for the original processing: Nucleated cell counts per sample were estimated from amplification of reference gene primers within the assay. To quantify the absolute abundance of each unique TCRbeta CDR3 rearrangement, sequence reads were collapsed and filtered. For each sample, productive Simpson clonality was calculated as the square root of Simpson's diversity index over productive rearrangements. Entries here come from immuneACCESS through TCRdb and include only in-frame sequences with V and J called. Some clones fail to appear in such tables; in the studies checked, an unresolved V gene covers under half of the shortfall, and the cause of the remainder is unknown. That table is the source of V, J and clone size, and D and trimming were worked out from the DNA. This sample holds more than 300,000 clones; around 92% were observed only once. Together, the top ten hold approximately 1.8% of the sample.

In Seattle, one collaborating source enrolled patients while the infection was active and tracked those patients longitudinally over the course of disease. Collaborating institutions collected whole blood in K2EDTA tubes following their own protocols. For TCRbeta analysis, collaborators shipped samples as frozen whole blood, isolated PBMCs, or DNA extracted from either of those sample types. The CDR3 numbers 15 residues from cysteine through phenylalanine. Only the CDR3 DNA stays, 45 bases, in frame from base 1. Via the germline V gene, CDR1 is MGHRA and CDR2 YSYEKL. Trimmed from V: 1 base; trimmed from J: 4 bases; junction bases lacking a gene match: 6. Comments on this clone: Its antigen is unknown. Base qualities are not provided; no much larger clone lies one nucleotide away. Other DNA sequences in this sample translate to the same CDR3.

The rearranged segments are TRBV4-1 and TRBJ1-2, and TRBD1 matches 7 of the central bases. The receptor was isolated from a woman aged 25 to 39 with COVID-19, enrolled during active disease. The material sequenced was peripheral blood. The CDR3 in this case is CASSQVEGAFYGYTF. The sequenced DNA is TGCGCCAGCAGCCAAGTGGAGGGGGCCTTCTATGGCTACACCTTC.